This T cell receptor (beta chain) was recorded in a study of Graves' ophthalmopathy and Graves' hyperthyroidism. Amplifying from RNA transcripts, the study obtained TCR beta CDR3 regions. First-round RT-PCR used HTBI primers; second-round multiplex PCR followed. TCRdb independently ran MiXCR on the multiplex PCR reads; one entry per CDR3 protein. This repertoire shows about 410,000 distinct CDR3 sequences, 15% to 20% found once; its top ten account for 1.5% to 2%. Whole-study findings and limits: The model's prediction of ophthalmopathy progression had approximately 67% sensitivity and 72% to 85% specificity.

This clonotype was recorded many times. Its antigen is unidentified. The TCR comes from a woman younger than 30 with Graves' ophthalmopathy. The sequenced material came from peripheral blood.

The CDR3 nucleotides are TGTGCCAGCAGAGAGCGGGGGGCCGGGCAGCCCCAGCATTTT. Amino acids: CASRERGAGQPQHF. The chain carries TRBV12-3 or TRBV12-4 and TRBJ1-5, with D perhaps matching TRBD1 (6 bases). V was trimmed by 6 bases and J by 7 bases, leaving 16 bases between them. The CDR3 sequence is 14 residues long.